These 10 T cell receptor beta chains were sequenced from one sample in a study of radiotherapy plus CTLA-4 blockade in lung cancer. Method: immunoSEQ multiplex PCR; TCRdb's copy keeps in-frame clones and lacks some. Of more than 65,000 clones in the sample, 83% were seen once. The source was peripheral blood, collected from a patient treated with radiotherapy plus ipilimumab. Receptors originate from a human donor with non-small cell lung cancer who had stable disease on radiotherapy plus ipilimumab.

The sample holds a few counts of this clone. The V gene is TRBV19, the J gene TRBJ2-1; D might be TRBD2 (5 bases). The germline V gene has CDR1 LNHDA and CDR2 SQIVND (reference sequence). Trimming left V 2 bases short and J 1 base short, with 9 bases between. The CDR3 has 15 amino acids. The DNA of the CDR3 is TGTGCCAGTAGTATACCGGCGGGTTCCTACAATGAGCAGTTCTTC. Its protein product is CASSIPAGSYNEQFF.

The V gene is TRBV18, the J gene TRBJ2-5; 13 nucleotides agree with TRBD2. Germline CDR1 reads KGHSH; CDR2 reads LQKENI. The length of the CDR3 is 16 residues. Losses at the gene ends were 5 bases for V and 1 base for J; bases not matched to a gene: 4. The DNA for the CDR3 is TGTGCCAGCTCAACGGGACTAGCGGGACTCCAAGAGACCCAGTACTTC. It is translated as CASSTGLAGLQETQYF.

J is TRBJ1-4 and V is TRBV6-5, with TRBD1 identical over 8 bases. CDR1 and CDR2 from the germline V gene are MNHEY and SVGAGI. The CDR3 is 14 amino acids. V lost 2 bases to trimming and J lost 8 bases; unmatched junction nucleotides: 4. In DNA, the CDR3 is TGTGCCAGCAGTTACGCAGGGGGCGACGAAAAACTGTTTTTT. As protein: CASSYAGGDEKLFF.

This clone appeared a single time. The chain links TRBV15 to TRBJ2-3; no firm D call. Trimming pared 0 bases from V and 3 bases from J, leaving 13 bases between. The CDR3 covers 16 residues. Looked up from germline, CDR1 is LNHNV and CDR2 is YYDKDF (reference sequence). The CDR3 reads CATSRDPRGQTDTQYF. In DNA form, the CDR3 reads TGTGCCACCAGCAGAGATCCCCGTGGTCAGACAGATACGCAGTATTTT.

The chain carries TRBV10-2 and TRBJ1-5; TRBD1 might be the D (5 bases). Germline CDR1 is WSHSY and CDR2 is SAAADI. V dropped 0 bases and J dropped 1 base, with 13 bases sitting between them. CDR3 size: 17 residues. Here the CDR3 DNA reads TGCGCCAGCAGTGAGTCGTGGCAGGGTGGAAGCAATCAGCCCCAGCATTTT. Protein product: CASSESWQGGSNQPQHF.

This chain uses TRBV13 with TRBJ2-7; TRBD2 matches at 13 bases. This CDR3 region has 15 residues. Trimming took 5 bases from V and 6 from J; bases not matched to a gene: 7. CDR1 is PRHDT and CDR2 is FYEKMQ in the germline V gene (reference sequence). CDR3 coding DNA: TGTGCCAGCAGCCGGACTAGCGGGAGTTCCCGCGAGCAGTACTTC. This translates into CASSRTSGSSREQYF.

The CDR3 region is CASSPRRGDSTGELFF. As DNA, the CDR3 is TGTGCCAGCTCACCAAGACGGGGAGATTCCACCGGGGAGCTGTTTTTT. This chain joins TRBV18 and TRBJ2-2; possible D gene TRBD2, 5 bases. Germline V gene lookup returns CDR1 KGHSH and CDR2 LQKENI. Deletions cut 2 bases from V and 4 bases from J, with 14 bases between. This CDR3 has 16 amino acids.

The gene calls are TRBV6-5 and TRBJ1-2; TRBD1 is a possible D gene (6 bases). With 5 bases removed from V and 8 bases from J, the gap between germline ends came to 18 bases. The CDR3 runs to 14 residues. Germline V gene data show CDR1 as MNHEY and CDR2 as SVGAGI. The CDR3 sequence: CASSTQGGVRGYTF. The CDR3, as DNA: TGTGCCAGCAGTACACAGGGTGGGGTACGCGGCTACACCTTC.

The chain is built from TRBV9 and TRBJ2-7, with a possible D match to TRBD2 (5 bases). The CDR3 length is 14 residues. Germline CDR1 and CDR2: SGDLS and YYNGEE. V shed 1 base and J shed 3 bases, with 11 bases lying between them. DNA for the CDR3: TGTGCCAGCAGCGTAAGTGAGGGTGGCTACGAGCAGTACTTC. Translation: CASSVSEGGYEQYF. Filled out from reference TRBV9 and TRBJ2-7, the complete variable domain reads DSGVTQTPKHLITATGQRVTLRCSPRSGDLSVYWYQQSLDQGLQFLIQYYNGEERAKGNILERFSAQQFPDLHSELNLSSLELGDSALYFCASSVSEGGYEQYFGPGTRLTVT.

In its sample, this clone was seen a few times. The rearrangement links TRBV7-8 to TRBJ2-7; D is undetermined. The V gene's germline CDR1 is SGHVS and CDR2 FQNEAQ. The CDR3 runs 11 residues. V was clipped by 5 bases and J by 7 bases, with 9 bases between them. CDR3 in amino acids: CASSTSGEQYF. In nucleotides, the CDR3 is TGTGCCAGCAGCACCTCAGGAGAGCAGTACTTC.